This TCR beta chain was observed in a study of T cell repertoires in cytomegalovirus infection. The overall study: Matching HLA type, along with CMV infection, was indicated by public TCR beta signatures. Study-wide points: Dominating the ex vivo response were HLA-C-restricted CMV-specific TCR beta clonotypes.

TCRdb re-derived calls from the reads in MiXCR, one entry per CDR3 protein. Among roughly 500,000 distinct CDR3 sequences, approximately 17% were seen once, and the ten largest hold 20% to 30%. The length of the CDR3 is 16 residues. The germline V and J ends were trimmed by 0 bases and 0 bases, with 10 bases remaining between them. CDR1 is SEHNR and CDR2 is FQNEAQ in the germline V gene (reference sequence). This clonotype was recorded at least ten times. Its specificity is unknown. The clonotype comes from a human donor in good health (CMV status not recorded). Some clones in this sample may be carry-over from other donors' samples. Sequenced sample: CD8+ T cells from PBMCs. The V and J genes are TRBV7-9 and TRBJ2-3; perhaps TRBD2 as D (6 bases). CDR3: CASSLADSGSTDTQYF. DNA for the CDR3: TGTGCCAGCAGCTTAGCTGACAGCGGGAGCACAGATACGCAGTATTTT.